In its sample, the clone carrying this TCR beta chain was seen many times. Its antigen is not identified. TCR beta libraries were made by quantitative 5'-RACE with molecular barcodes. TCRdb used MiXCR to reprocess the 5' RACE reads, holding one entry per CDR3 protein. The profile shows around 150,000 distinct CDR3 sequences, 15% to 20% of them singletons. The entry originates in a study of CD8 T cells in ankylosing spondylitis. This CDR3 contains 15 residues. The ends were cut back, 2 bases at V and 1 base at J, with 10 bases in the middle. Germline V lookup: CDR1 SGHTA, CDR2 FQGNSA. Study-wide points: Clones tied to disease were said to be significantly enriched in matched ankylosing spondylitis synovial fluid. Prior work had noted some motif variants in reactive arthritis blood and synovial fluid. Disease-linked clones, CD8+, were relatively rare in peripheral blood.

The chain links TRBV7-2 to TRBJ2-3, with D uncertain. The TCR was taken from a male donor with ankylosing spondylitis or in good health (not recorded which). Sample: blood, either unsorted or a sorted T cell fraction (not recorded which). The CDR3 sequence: CASSLMYAGTDTQYF. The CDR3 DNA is TGTGCCAGCAGCTTAATGTACGCGGGCACAGATACGCAGTATTTT.